This TCR beta chain came from a study of Graves' ophthalmopathy and Graves' hyperthyroidism. Trimming at V came to 4 bases and at J to 4 bases, leaving 7 bases not matched to a gene. Looked up from germline, CDR1 is SGHTA and CDR2 is FQGNSA. This CDR3 spans 15 amino acids. A note on this clonotype: The antigen is unknown. This may arise from a read error, as a much more abundant clone is one base away.

Using RNA transcripts, the TCR beta CDR3 regions were amplified. After a first-round RT-PCR with HTBI primers, a second-round multiplex PCR was run. TCRdb re-analysed the multiplex PCR reads in MiXCR, keeping a single row per CDR3 protein. This sample yields about 700,000 distinct CDR3 sequences, of which 40% are seen a single time; 44% belongs to the top ten. Notes on the study in general: Most thyroid clonotypes expanded beyond 0.001 frequency were also found in blood.

The evidence that diagnosis relied on was clinical symptoms, serum thyroxine, TRAb, thyroid ultrasound and orbital computed tomography. This receptor was obtained from an adult man with Graves' ophthalmopathy. The sequencing input was peripheral blood. The rearrangement joins TRBV7-2 to TRBJ1-2; 9 bases are a match to TRBD1. As DNA, the CDR3 is TGTGCCAGCAGCTCGCACCGGGACAGGGTCTATGGCTACACCTTC. Protein: CASSSHRDRVYGYTF.